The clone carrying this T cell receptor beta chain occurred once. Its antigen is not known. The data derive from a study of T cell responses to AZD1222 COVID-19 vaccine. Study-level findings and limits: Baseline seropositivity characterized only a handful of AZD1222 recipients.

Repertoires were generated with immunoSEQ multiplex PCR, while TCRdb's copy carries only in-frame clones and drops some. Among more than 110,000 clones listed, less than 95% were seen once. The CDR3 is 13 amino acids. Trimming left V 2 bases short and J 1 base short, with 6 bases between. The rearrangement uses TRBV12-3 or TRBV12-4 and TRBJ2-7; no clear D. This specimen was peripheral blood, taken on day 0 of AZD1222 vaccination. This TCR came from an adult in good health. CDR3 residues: CASSLHGSYEQYF. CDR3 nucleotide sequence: TGTGCCAGCAGTTTACACGGTTCCTACGAGCAGTACTTC.